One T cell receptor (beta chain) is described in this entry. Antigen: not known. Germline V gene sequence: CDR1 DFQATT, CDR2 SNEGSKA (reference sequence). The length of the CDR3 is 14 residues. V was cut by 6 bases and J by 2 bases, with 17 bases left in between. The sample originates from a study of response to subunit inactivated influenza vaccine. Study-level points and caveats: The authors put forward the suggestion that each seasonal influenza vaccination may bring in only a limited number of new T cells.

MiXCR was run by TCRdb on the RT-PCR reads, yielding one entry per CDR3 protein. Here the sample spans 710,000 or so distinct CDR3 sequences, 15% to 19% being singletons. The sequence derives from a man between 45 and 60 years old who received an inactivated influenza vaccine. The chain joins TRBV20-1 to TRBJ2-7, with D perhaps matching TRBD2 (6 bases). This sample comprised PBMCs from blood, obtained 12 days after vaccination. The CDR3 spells CSARRVGTAYEQYF. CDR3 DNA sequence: TGCAGTGCCAGGAGGGTGGGAACCGCCTACGAGCAGTACTTC.